Listed below are T cell receptor beta chains from one sample, sequenced in a study of vaccination effects on CD4 cells after COVID-19. Data came from immunoSEQ multiplex PCR; TCRdb stores just in-frame clones and leaves some out. The sample has some 63,000 clones; approximately 78% are singletons. For these receptors, no antigen is known. Sequences were derived from CD4+ T cells from PBMCs cultured without peptide, sampled before COVID-19 vaccination. The receptor set was obtained from a human donor who had a prior SARS-CoV-2 infection. Both conserved end residues are part of each CDR3. D genes are given only for firm matches. Clone size appears in some rows only: once, few, many, or a class for an expanded clone.

TRBJ2-7	15	-	-	TRBV3-1/TRBV3-2	CASTKSRGASYEQYF	TGTGCCAGCACAAAATCACGAGGGGCGTCCTACGAGCAGTACTTC
TRBJ1-2	17	-	TRBD1	TRBV4-1	CASSQGEAGGSFYGYTF	TGCGCCAGCAGCCAAGGTGAAGCAGGGGGCTCTTTTTATGGCTACACCTTC
TRBJ2-7	13	few	-	TRBV5-4	CASSDTLHNEQYF	TGTGCCAGCAGTGACACGCTCCATAACGAGCAGTACTTC
TRBJ2-5	14	few	-	TRBV7-2	CASSLVAAAETQYF	TGTGCCAGCAGCTTAGTTGCGGCAGCGGAGACCCAGTACTTC
TRBJ2-4	17	-	-	TRBV11-2	CASSLEVGRLAKNIQYF	TGTGCCAGCAGCTTAGAGGTCGGCAGACTAGCCAAAAACATTCAGTACTTC
TRBJ1-1	15	-	-	TRBV5-6	CASSSTRLLNTEAFF	TGTGCCAGCAGCTCGACTAGGTTATTGAACACTGAAGCTTTCTTT
TRBJ1-2	14	-	-	TRBV18	CASSPRQDGDGYTF	TGTGCCAGCTCACCACGACAGGACGGGGATGGCTACACCTTC
TRBJ2-2	16	-	-	TRBV9	CASSVATSSLPGELFF	TGTGCCAGCAGCGTAGCTACGTCGAGCCTCCCCGGGGAGCTGTTTTTT
TRBJ2-1	15	-	TRBD2	TRBV4-2	CASSQGLAGANEQFF	TGTGCCAGCAGCCAAGGACTAGCGGGAGCGAATGAGCAGTTCTTC
TRBJ1-6	14	-	-	TRBV27	CASSLSGHNSPLHF	TGTGCCAGCAGTTTATCGGGCCATAATTCACCCCTCCACTTT
TRBJ2-1	15	-	TRBD2	TRBV5-1	CASKRTSGTYNEQFF	TGCGCCAGTAAGCGGACTAGCGGGACGTACAATGAGCAGTTCTTC
TRBJ1-1	15	-	-	TRBV5-7	CASSYAADKNTEAFF	TGTGCCAGCAGCTATGCGGCAGACAAGAACACTGAAGCTTTCTTT
TRBJ2-1	14	few	TRBD2	TRBV6-2/TRBV6-3	CASSYLREGTEQFF	TGTGCCAGCAGTTACTTGCGGGAGGGCACTGAGCAGTTCTTC
TRBJ2-5	18	-	-	TRBV10-3	CAISEDGRKLGGYRTQYF	TGTGCCATCAGTGAGGACGGCAGAAAACTGGGTGGGTATCGGACCCAGTACTTC
TRBJ1-1	13	few	TRBD1	TRBV28	CASSLTGSSVAFF	TGTGCCAGCAGTTTGACAGGGAGTAGCGTAGCTTTCTTT
TRBJ1-2	14	-	TRBD1	TRBV19	CASMSTGREDGYTF	TGTGCCAGTATGTCGACAGGGCGAGAAGATGGCTACACCTTC
TRBJ1-2	13	few	-	TRBV6-1	CASSEYGAYGYTF	TGTGCCAGCAGTGAATACGGTGCCTATGGCTACACCTTC
TRBJ2-3	14	-	-	TRBV5-8	CASSFSYLVDTQYF	TGTGCCAGCAGCTTTTCCTACCTAGTGGATACGCAGTATTTT
TRBJ2-7	15	-	-	TRBV19	CASSTGISSFYEQYF	TGTGCCAGTAGTACAGGGATCTCCTCCTTCTACGAGCAGTACTTC
TRBJ2-7	11	-	-	TRBV12-3/TRBV12-4	CASSFGGEQYF	TGTGCCAGCAGTTTTGGGGGCGAGCAGTACTTC
TRBJ1-2	12	once	-	TRBV5-4	CASSLAGTNSTF	TGTGCCAGCAGCTTGGCGGGGACTAATTCCACCTTC
TRBJ1-5	16	-	-	TRBV5-8	CASSLVGGVGNQPQHF	TGTGCCAGCAGCTTGGTGGGGGGGGTGGGCAATCAGCCCCAGCATTTT
TRBJ1-1	14	-	-	TRBV5-1	CASSFTRVETEAFF	TGCGCCAGCAGCTTTACCAGGGTAGAGACTGAAGCTTTCTTT
TRBJ2-5	13	-	-	TRBV25-1	CASSGDNQETQYF	TGTGCCAGCAGTGGGGACAACCAAGAGACCCAGTACTTC
TRBJ1-1	13	once	-	TRBV7-3	CASSYQGNTEAFF	TGTGCCAGCAGCTATCAGGGGAACACTGAAGCTTTCTTT
TRBJ1-1	11	-	-	TRBV30	CAWERGAEAFF	TGTGCCTGGGAGCGAGGGGCTGAAGCTTTCTTT
TRBJ1-2	13	-	-	TRBV3-1/TRBV3-2	CASSQDGTGGYTF	TGTGCCAGCAGCCAAGACGGTACAGGCGGCTACACCTTC
TRBJ2-7	12	-	-	TRBV19	CASSMFRDEQYF	TGTGCCAGTAGTATGTTCCGGGACGAGCAGTACTTC
TRBJ1-2	15	once	-	TRBV5-6	CASRSDRGSRYGYTF	TGTGCCAGCAGATCAGACCGGGGCAGTAGATATGGCTACACCTTC
TRBJ2-4	19	-	TRBD1	TRBV2	CASSDNPVDRGFPQNIQYF	TGTGCCAGCAGTGACAACCCCGTAGACAGGGGGTTTCCCCAAAACATTCAGTACTTC
TRBJ2-5	16	few	TRBD1	TRBV27	CASSPSRAGGVGTQYF	TGTGCCAGCAGTCCCAGCCGGGCAGGGGGCGTTGGGACCCAGTACTTC
TRBJ2-3	15	-	-	TRBV4-3	CASSPGFVITDTQYF	TGCGCCAGCTCGCCCGGGTTCGTTATCACAGATACGCAGTATTTT
TRBJ2-5	17	-	-	TRBV4-2	CASSQEKNPWGEETQYF	TGTGCCAGCAGCCAAGAAAAAAATCCTTGGGGTGAGGAGACCCAGTACTTC
TRBJ1-2	14	-	-	TRBV5-1	CASSRGTGRDGYTF	TGCGCCAGCAGCCGAGGAACAGGGCGCGATGGCTACACCTTC
TRBJ2-1	16	-	TRBD2	TRBV3-1/TRBV3-2	CASSDSGGDSYNEQFF	TGTGCCAGCAGTGATAGCGGGGGGGACTCCTACAATGAGCAGTTCTTC
TRBJ2-4	13	-	-	TRBV7-2	CASSPGQSDIQYF	TGTGCCAGCAGCCCCGGACAGTCGGACATTCAGTACTTC
TRBJ2-2	16	-	-	TRBV5-1	CASSQSRGENTGELFF	TGCGCCAGCAGCCAATCACGAGGGGAGAACACCGGGGAGCTGTTTTTT
TRBJ1-5	13	once	-	TRBV18	CASSPGDGQPQHF	TGTGCCAGCTCACCCGGGGATGGCCAGCCCCAGCATTTT
TRBJ2-2	16	-	TRBD2	TRBV7-8	CASSSKRGVPAGELFF	TGTGCCAGCAGCAGTAAGCGGGGGGTCCCGGCCGGGGAGCTGTTTTTT
TRBJ2-6	16	few	-	TRBV28	CASSPRQSSGANVLTF	TGTGCCAGCAGTCCCCGACAGTCGTCTGGGGCCAACGTCCTGACTTTC
TRBJ2-7	14	-	-	TRBV3-1/TRBV3-2	CASSQDLGGHEQYF	TGTGCCAGCAGCCAAGATCTCGGTGGACACGAGCAGTACTTC
TRBJ2-3	18	once	TRBD2	TRBV18	CASSPTGTSGGSTDTQYF	TGTGCCAGCTCACCCACCGGGACTAGCGGAGGGAGCACAGATACGCAGTATTTT
TRBJ2-7	13	few	-	TRBV3-1/TRBV3-2	CASSRDLTLEQYF	TGTGCCAGCAGCCGAGACTTAACTTTAGAGCAGTACTTC
TRBJ1-1	14	-	-	TRBV5-1	CASSPRGGNTEAFF	TGCGCCAGCAGCCCGCGGGGGGGGAACACTGAAGCTTTCTTT
TRBJ1-1	16	few	-	TRBV10-3	CAIREKGTIAGTEAFF	TGTGCCATCAGAGAAAAAGGGACCATCGCCGGGACTGAAGCTTTCTTT
TRBJ1-1	12	-	-	TRBV7-9	CASSLVEGEAFF	TGTGCCAGCAGCTTAGTAGAGGGGGAAGCTTTCTTT
TRBJ2-7	16	-	TRBD1	TRBV27	CASSPSGTGGIYEQYF	TGTGCCAGCAGTCCGTCCGGGACAGGGGGCATCTACGAGCAGTACTTC
TRBJ2-7	16	once	TRBD2	TRBV29-1	CSVRNATGTRFHEQYF	TGCAGCGTTCGTAACGCCACCGGGACTAGGTTTCACGAGCAGTACTTC
TRBJ1-1	15	few	-	TRBV28	CASSLLGRENTEAFF	TGTGCCAGCAGTTTATTAGGGAGGGAAAACACTGAAGCTTTCTTT
TRBJ2-5	15	-	-	TRBV15	CATSRELLYQETQYF	TGTGCCACCAGCAGAGAACTTCTGTACCAAGAGACCCAGTACTTC
TRBJ2-7	15	-	-	TRBV24-1	CATSDTSRGRYEQYF	TGTGCCACCAGTGATACTTCCAGGGGCAGATACGAGCAGTACTTC
TRBJ1-6	15	few	-	TRBV4-1	CASSQERVYNSPLHF	TGCGCCAGCAGCCAAGAGAGGGTTTATAATTCACCCCTCCACTTT
TRBJ2-7	14	-	-	TRBV7-9	CASSFTGKAGEQYF	TGTGCCAGCAGCTTTACAGGGAAAGCAGGCGAGCAGTACTTC
TRBJ1-1	11	-	-	TRBV20-1	CSARARTEAFF	TGCAGTGCTAGAGCCCGTACTGAAGCTTTCTTT
TRBJ1-2	13	-	-	TRBV12-3/TRBV12-4	CASRRGTAYGYTF	TGTGCCAGCAGGCGGGGAACCGCCTATGGCTACACCTTC
TRBJ2-1	16	-	TRBD1	TRBV27	CASSSGQGQTYNEQFF	TGTGCCAGCAGTTCAGGACAGGGACAGACCTACAATGAGCAGTTCTTC
TRBJ2-1	18	-	TRBD1	TRBV6-6	CASSQKLRTGASYNEQFF	TGTGCCAGCAGTCAGAAACTCAGGACAGGGGCGTCCTACAATGAGCAGTTCTTC